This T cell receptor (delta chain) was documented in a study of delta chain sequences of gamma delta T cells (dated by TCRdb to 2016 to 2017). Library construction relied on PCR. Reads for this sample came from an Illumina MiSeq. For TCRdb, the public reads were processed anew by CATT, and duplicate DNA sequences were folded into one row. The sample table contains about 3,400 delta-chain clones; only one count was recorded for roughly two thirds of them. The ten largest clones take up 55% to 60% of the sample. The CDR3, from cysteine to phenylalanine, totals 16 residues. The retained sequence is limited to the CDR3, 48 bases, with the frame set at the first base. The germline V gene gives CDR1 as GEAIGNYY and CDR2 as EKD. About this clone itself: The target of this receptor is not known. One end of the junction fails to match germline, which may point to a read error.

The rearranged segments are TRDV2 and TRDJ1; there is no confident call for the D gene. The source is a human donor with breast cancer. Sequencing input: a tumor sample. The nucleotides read TGTGCCTGTCACACCGGTGCCGACCCTTACACCGATAAACTCATCTTT. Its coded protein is CACHTGADPYTDKLIF.